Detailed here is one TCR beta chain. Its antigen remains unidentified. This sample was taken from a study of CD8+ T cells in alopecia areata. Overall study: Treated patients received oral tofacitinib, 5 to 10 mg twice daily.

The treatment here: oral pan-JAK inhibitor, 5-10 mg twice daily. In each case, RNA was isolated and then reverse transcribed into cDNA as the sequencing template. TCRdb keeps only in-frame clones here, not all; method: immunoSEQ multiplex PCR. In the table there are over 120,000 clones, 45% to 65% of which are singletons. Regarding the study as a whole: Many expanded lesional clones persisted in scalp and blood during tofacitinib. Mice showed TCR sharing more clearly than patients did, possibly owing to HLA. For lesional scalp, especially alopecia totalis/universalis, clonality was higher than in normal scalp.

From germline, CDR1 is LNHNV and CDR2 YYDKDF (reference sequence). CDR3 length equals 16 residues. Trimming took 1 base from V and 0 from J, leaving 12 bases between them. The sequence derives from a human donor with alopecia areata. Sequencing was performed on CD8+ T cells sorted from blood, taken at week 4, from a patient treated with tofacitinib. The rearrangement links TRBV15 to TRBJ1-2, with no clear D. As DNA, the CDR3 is TGTGCCACCAGCAGAGTATTTGGGGAGACTAACTATGGCTACACCTTC. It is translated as CATSRVFGETNYGYTF.